The 30 T cell receptor beta chains below come from one sample, sequenced in a study of CD8 T cells in Susac syndrome. After extraction with the RNeasy kit, about 0.45 to 1 ug of the RNA was reverse transcribed using random hexamers. Using its own MiXCR run on the immunoSEQ multiplex PCR reads, TCRdb lists one record per CDR3 protein. The profile shows roughly 120,000 distinct CDR3 sequences, around 95% of them singletons. The specimen was CD4+ T cells from PBMCs. All receptors derive from a human donor in good health.

The chain couples TRBV29-1 to TRBJ1-5; D unresolved. Germline V gene data show CDR1 as SQVTM and CDR2 as ANQGSEA. The CDR3 loop spans 13 amino acids. Trimming removed 3 bases from V and 4 bases from J, with 10 bases in between. CDR3 bases: TGCAGCGTTGAGGCAGGCACGAATCAGCCCCAGCATTTT. Translating gives CSVEAGTNQPQHF. Full variable domain (outside the CDR3, taken from reference TRBV29-1 and TRBJ1-5): SAVISQKPSRDICQRGTSLTIQCQVDSQVTMMFWYRQQPGQSLTLIATANQGSEATYESGFVIDKFPISRPNLTFSTLTVSNMSPEDSSIYLCSVEAGTNQPQHFGDGTRLSIL.

V gene TRBV7-9 combines with J gene TRBJ1-5, with 12 bases identical to TRBD1. Per germline, CDR1 SEHNR and CDR2 FQNEAQ (reference sequence). CDR3 length: 16 amino acids. V shed 1 base, J shed 6 bases, and the junction held 4 bases outside the gene matches. This CDR3 reads CASSLGDRGQGQPQHF. In DNA, the CDR3 is TGTGCCAGCAGCTTAGGGGACAGGGGGCAAGGTCAGCCCCAGCATTTT.

For the CDR3, the DNA is TGCAGCGTTGGAAGGGGAAGCGGGGAGCTGTTTTTT. Its translation is CSVGRGSGELFF. V is TRBV29-1 and J is TRBJ2-2; the D gene is possibly TRBD1 (5 bases). CDR3 length: 12 amino acids. V was pared by 4 bases and J by 7 bases, with 10 bases between. CDR1 is SQVTM and CDR2 is ANQGSEA in the germline V gene.

V is TRBV3-1 and J is TRBJ2-3; 7 bases line up with TRBD1. Germline V CDR1 and CDR2: LGHDT, YNNKEL (reference sequence). The CDR3 consists of 14 residues. V lost 4 bases and J lost 2; bases outside the gene matches: 3. Written as DNA, the CDR3 is TGTGCCAGCAGCCTCGGACAGGTCACAGATACGCAGTATTTT. It encodes CASSLGQVTDTQYF.

The chain joins TRBV30 to TRBJ2-5, with D possibly being TRBD1 (6 bases). The germline CDR1 and CDR2 sequences are GTSNPN and SVGIG (reference sequence). V lost 0 bases, J lost 6 bases, and 17 bases lay in between. CDR3 length: 15 residues. The chain's CDR3 is CAWSVPPGRGKTQYF. CDR3 bases: TGTGCCTGGAGTGTACCCCCCGGCAGGGGAAAGACCCAGTACTTC.

V gene TRBV29-1 combines with J gene TRBJ2-2; D uncertain. This CDR3 spans 13 amino acids. The germline gives CDR1 SQVTM, CDR2 ANQGSEA. V lost 4 bases and J 5 bases, leaving 11 bases between the germline ends. CDR3 in amino acids: CSVVGGTTGELFF. Here the CDR3 DNA reads TGCAGCGTTGTGGGTGGTACAACCGGGGAGCTGTTTTTT.

This CDR3 is CASSPYSGQGPDTQYF. In DNA form, the CDR3 reads TGTGCCAGCAGCCCATACTCGGGACAGGGGCCAGATACGCAGTATTTT. The genes are TRBV3-1 and TRBJ2-3; TRBD1 agrees at 10 bases. The V gene's germline CDR1 is LGHDT and CDR2 YNNKEL (reference sequence). V gave up 4 bases and J gave up 4 bases; unmatched junction bases: 8. This CDR3 spans 16 amino acids.

The chain joins TRBV19 to TRBJ1-1, with D maybe TRBD1 (5 bases). Looked up from germline, CDR1 is LNHDA and CDR2 is SQIVND (reference sequence). With 3 bases removed from V and 4 bases from J, the gap between germline ends came to 9 bases. This CDR3 region has 13 residues. The CDR3 sequence is CASSMRGGTEAFF. DNA of the CDR3: TGTGCCAGTAGTATGAGGGGTGGCACTGAAGCTTTCTTT. The whole variable domain, filled in from reference TRBV19 and TRBJ1-1, reads DGGITQSPKYLFRKEGQNVTLSCEQNLNHDAMYWYRQDPGQGLRLIYYSQIVNDFQKGDIAEGYSVSREKKESFPLTVTSAQKNPTAFYLCASSMRGGTEAFFGQGTRLTVV.

The chain has TRBV12-3 or TRBV12-4 and TRBJ2-2; no clear D. This CDR3 has 14 residues. Trimming took 6 bases from V and 6 from J, leaving 14 bases between them. The CDR3 coding sequence is TGTGCCAGCAGCTCACCCTCGGGTGCCGGGGAGCTGTTTTTT. Protein product: CASSSPSGAGELFF.

This chain uses TRBV30 with TRBJ2-7; TRBD2 aligns across 7 bases. From germline, CDR1 is GTSNPN and CDR2 SVGIG (reference sequence). With V trimmed by 2 bases and J by 6 bases, 4 bases remained unmatched. The CDR3 is 12 residues long. CDR3 DNA: TGTGCCTGGAGTCGGGAGGTCGCCGAGCAGTACTTC. Encoded protein: CAWSREVAEQYF.

The chain links TRBV11-2 to TRBJ2-6, with D perhaps TRBD1 (5 bases). Germline CDR1 is SGHAT and CDR2 is FQNNGV. The CDR3 is made up of 18 amino acids. V was cut by 1 base and J by 1 base, with 14 bases left in between. DNA of the CDR3: TGTGCCAGCAGCTTAGGGGGCGTCGTCTATTCTGGGGCCAACGTCCTGACTTTC. Translating it yields CASSLGGVVYSGANVLTF.

The chain carries TRBV6-1 and TRBJ2-6; maybe TRBD1 (6 bases). CDR3 length equals 16 residues. Trimming pared 5 bases from V and 3 bases from J, leaving 14 bases between. Per germline, CDR1 MNHNS and CDR2 SASEGT. The CDR3 sequence is CASSKTGRGGANVLTF. CDR3 DNA: TGTGCCAGCAGTAAGACAGGTAGAGGTGGGGCCAACGTCCTGACTTTC.

V usage is TRBV7-2 and J usage is TRBJ2-6, with unresolved D. Germline CDR1 is SGHTA and CDR2 is FQGNSA. Trimming shortened V by 8 bases and J by 0 bases, and 11 bases separated the two germline ends. CDR3 size: 15 residues. CDR3 sequence (DNA): TGTGCCAGCTATCCCGAAGTCTCTGGGGCCAACGTCCTGACTTTC. Translating gives CASYPEVSGANVLTF.

The chain links TRBV5-6 to TRBJ2-1; 8 bases fit TRBD1. CDR3 size: 16 residues. V lost 3 bases and J lost 5; bases outside the gene matches: 10. The germline gives CDR1 SGHDT, CDR2 YYEEEE. The CDR3 sequence is CASSWGGTGTDNEQFF. The CDR3, as DNA: TGTGCCAGCAGCTGGGGCGGGACAGGTACCGACAATGAGCAGTTCTTC.

The table lists this clonotype with a count of one. The rearrangement joins TRBV23-1 to TRBJ1-4; 8 bases map to TRBD1. TRBV23-1 is designated an ORF whose function remains uncertain. J gave up 4 bases and V 4 bases, and 5 bases lay outside the gene matches. The length of the CDR3 is 15 residues. CDR3: CASSRWTGSNEKLFF. The CDR3 DNA reads as TGCGCCAGCAGTCGCTGGACAGGGAGTAATGAAAAACTGTTTTTT.

This sequence joins TRBV6-6 and TRBJ2-3; a possible D gene is TRBD2 (6 bases). In germline, CDR1 is MNHNY, CDR2 SVGAGI (reference sequence). Trimming removed 6 bases from V and 0 bases from J, with 13 bases in between. This CDR3 has 15 amino acids. The CDR3 sequence is CASSPSGTSTDTQYF. CDR3 in DNA: TGTGCCAGCAGCCCCAGTGGGACTAGCACAGATACGCAGTATTTT.

V usage is TRBV28 and J usage is TRBJ2-2; D might be TRBD2 (6 bases). In germline, CDR1 is MDHEN, CDR2 SYDVKM. V gave up 5 bases and J gave up 5 bases, with 15 bases separating them. The CDR3 has 15 amino acids. The CDR3 DNA follows: TGTGCCAGCAGTGGAGGGCAGGGTCGTACCGGGGAGCTGTTTTTT. This translates into CASSGGQGRTGELFF.

V is TRBV29-1 and J is TRBJ2-7, with 10 positions matching TRBD1. CDR3 length: 13 amino acids. J was trimmed by 2 bases and V by 7 bases; bases with no gene match: 5. The germline V gene encodes CDR1 SQVTM and CDR2 ANQGSEA. CDR3 bases: TGCAGCGCCCGACAGGGGGCCACCTACGAGCAGTACTTC. As protein: CSARQGATYEQYF.

This chain connects TRBV7-9 to TRBJ1-1, with TRBD1 matching 7 bases. The CDR3 consists of 16 residues. With V trimmed by 0 bases and J by 4 bases, 8 bases remained unmatched. Germline V gene lookup returns CDR1 SEHNR and CDR2 FQNEAQ (reference sequence). The CDR3 region has the DNA TGTGCCAGCAGCTTAGCGCTAGGGGGCCCAGGCACTGAAGCTTTCTTT. It translates to CASSLALGGPGTEAFF.

V and J are TRBV4-1 and TRBJ2-1, with D perhaps being TRBD1 or TRBD2 (5 bases each). The V gene's germline CDR1 is MGHRA and CDR2 YSYEKL. CDR3 length: 14 residues. V lost 6 bases and J 13 bases, leaving 22 bases between the germline ends. The CDR3 DNA is TGCGCCAGCAGTCGTACCACCGGGGCGTACTACCAGTTCTTC. The encoded protein is CASSRTTGAYYQFF.

V usage is TRBV20-1 and J usage is TRBJ1-3; D gene ambiguous. This CDR3 region has 13 residues. Per the germline V gene, CDR1 is DFQATT and CDR2 is SNEGSKA (reference sequence). Trimming removed 4 bases at V and 4 bases at J, with 11 bases between. The CDR3: CSAMHNIGNTIYF. The CDR3 DNA reads as TGCAGTGCTATGCATAACATCGGAAACACCATATATTTT.

The chain employs TRBV15 and TRBJ2-5; TRBD2 agrees at 11 bases. Germline assignment: CDR1 LNHNV and CDR2 YYDKDF (reference sequence). Trimming removed 6 bases from V and 5 bases from J; junction bases left unmatched: 11. This CDR3 contains 16 residues. CDR3 sequence (DNA): TGTGCCACCAGGAGGTGGGGGGTAGCGGGAGGGGAGACCCAGTACTTC. Translated, it gives CATRRWGVAGGETQYF.

The chain combines TRBV2 with TRBJ2-7; weak D call: TRBD2 (6 bases). The CDR3 runs 14 residues. V was shortened by 4 bases and J by 2 bases, with 12 bases between the two germline ends. Germline CDR1 is SNHLY and CDR2 is FYNNEI. CDR3 residues: CASSASGVPYEQYF. In nucleotides, the CDR3 is TGTGCCAGCAGTGCTTCGGGGGTCCCCTACGAGCAGTACTTC.

This chain joins TRBV6-6 and TRBJ2-7; 7 nucleotides line up with TRBD1. The V gene's germline CDR1 is MNHNY and CDR2 SVGAGI (reference sequence). With 6 bases clipped from V and 4 bases from J, the junction kept 3 bases outside the gene matches. This CDR3 comprises 12 residues. This chain's CDR3 is CASSRQGYEQYF. As DNA, the CDR3 is TGTGCCAGCAGCCGACAGGGTTACGAGCAGTACTTC.

The genes are TRBV7-9 and TRBJ1-2; D possibly corresponds to TRBD1 (5 bases). The germline gives CDR1 SEHNR, CDR2 FQNEAQ (reference sequence). V lost 7 bases to trimming and J lost 4 bases, with 16 bases between them. The CDR3 covers 14 residues. This chain's CDR3 is CASTNHSGGYGYTF. CDR3 bases: TGTGCCAGCACCAACCATTCGGGGGGCTATGGCTACACCTTC. Drawing the rest from reference TRBV7-9 and TRBJ1-2, the complete variable domain is DTGVSQNPRHKITKRGQNVTFRCDPISEHNRLYWYRQTLGQGPEFLTYFQNEAQLEKSRLLSDRFSAERPKGSFSTLEIQRTEQGDSAMYLCASTNHSGGYGYTFGSGTRLTVV.

This chain connects TRBV5-6 to TRBJ2-5; tentatively, D is TRBD1 or TRBD2 (5 bases each). Trimming shortened V by 2 bases and J by 5 bases, and 16 bases separated the two germline ends. CDR3 length: 15 residues. Germline CDR1 and CDR2: SGHDT and YYEEEE. The CDR3, as DNA: TGTGCCAGCAGCTTAGAGGCAGGGAGCAAGGAGACCCAGTACTTC. Amino acid sequence: CASSLEAGSKETQYF.

In this sample, this clonotype turned up once. This chain connects TRBV7-9 to TRBJ2-7; 11 bases are shared with TRBD2. J was trimmed by 1 base and V by 1 base; bases with no gene match: 3. Germline values: CDR1 SEHNR, CDR2 FQNEAQ (reference sequence). This CDR3 is built from 16 residues. In DNA form, the CDR3 reads TGTGCCAGCAGCTTAGGCCGACTAGCGGGGTCCTACGAGCAGTACTTC. This gives the protein CASSLGRLAGSYEQYF.

V is TRBV29-1 and J is TRBJ1-5; 7 bases agree with TRBD1. Looked up from germline, CDR1 is SQVTM and CDR2 is ANQGSEA. The ends lost 4 bases at V and 1 base at J; junction bases unmatched: 1. The CDR3 spans 13 residues. This CDR3 reads CSVGQGSNQPQHF. The DNA of the CDR3 is TGCAGCGTTGGACAGGGAAGCAATCAGCCCCAGCATTTT.

This clonotype has more than one count but fewer than ten. J is TRBJ2-2 and V is TRBV4-1, with 9 nucleotides matching TRBD2. The trim removed 6 bases at V and 6 bases at J, leaving 5 bases unmatched. CDR1 MGHRA and CDR2 YSYEKL come from the germline V gene. CDR3 length: 14 residues. The CDR3 DNA sequence: TGCGCCAGCAGTAATAGCGGGAGACCCGGGGAGCTGTTTTTT. Translation: CASSNSGRPGELFF.

The CDR3 DNA reads as TGTGCCGTGTCCGGGGTCGAGGGCAGCGAGACCCAGTACTTC. Translated, it gives CAVSGVEGSETQYF. V is TRBV6-5 and J is TRBJ2-5; possibly TRBD2 for D (5 bases). Germline CDR1 is MNHEY and CDR2 is SVGAGI. Trimming shortened V by 11 bases and J by 5 bases, and 21 bases separated the two germline ends. The CDR3 spans 14 residues.